These 8 T cell receptor beta chains came from one sample sequenced in a study of T cell responses to AZD1222 COVID-19 vaccine. Clones were read by immunoSEQ multiplex PCR, and TCRdb kept only the in-frame ones, dropping some. The sample carries approximately 150,000 clones, roughly 92% recorded once. Sequencing used peripheral blood, obtained on day 0 of AZD1222 vaccination. The receptors here all came from an adult in good health.

The chain is built from TRBV5-4 and TRBJ1-1; D might be TRBD1 (5 bases). The CDR3 consists of 15 residues. Germline V lookup: CDR1 SGHNT, CDR2 YYREEE (reference sequence). V lost 6 bases to trimming and J lost 1 base, with 16 bases between them. The CDR3 DNA follows: TGTGCCAGCACCCTAATTGGGGACGGGAACACTGAAGCTTTCTTT. Its translation is CASTLIGDGNTEAFF.

The genes are TRBV6-5 and TRBJ1-1; D is possibly TRBD1 (5 bases). This CDR3 contains 13 residues. CDR1 and CDR2 (germline): MNHEY, SVGAGI. V shed 7 bases and J shed 7 bases, with 16 bases lying between them. DNA of the CDR3: TGTGCCAGCACCCTATCCGACAGACGTGAAGCTTTCTTT. It specifies CASTLSDRREAFF.

CDR3 sequence: CASSPTSGSETQYF. In DNA, the CDR3 is TGCGCCAGCAGCCCGACTAGCGGGAGTGAGACCCAGTACTTC. The V and J genes are TRBV4-1 and TRBJ2-5; TRBD2 matches 12 bases. The ends lost 4 bases at V and 5 bases at J; junction bases unmatched: 2. Germline CDR1 MGHRA, CDR2 YSYEKL. CDR3 length: 14 residues.

The chain links TRBV7-9 to TRBJ2-3; TRBD2 matches at 9 bases. V lost 3 bases to trimming and J lost 2 bases; unmatched junction nucleotides: 3. The CDR3 has 15 residues. Germline V CDR1 and CDR2: SEHNR, FQNEAQ (reference sequence). CDR3 sequence (DNA): TGTGCCAGCAGCTTGACTAGCGGTTCCACAGATACGCAGTATTTT. Its protein is CASSLTSGSTDTQYF. Drawing the rest from reference TRBV7-9 and TRBJ2-3, the complete variable domain is DTGVSQNPRHKITKRGQNVTFRCDPISEHNRLYWYRQTLGQGPEFLTYFQNEAQLEKSRLLSDRFSAERPKGSFSTLEIQRTEQGDSAMYLCASSLTSGSTDTQYFGPGTRLTVL.

The chain employs TRBV18 and TRBJ2-3; D not resolved. From germline, CDR1 is KGHSH and CDR2 LQKENI. The CDR3 covers 13 residues. V gave up 10 bases and J gave up 1 base, with 12 bases separating them. In DNA, the CDR3 is TGTGCCATGGGGAAGGGTGGCACAGATACGCAGTATTTT. Its protein product is CAMGKGGTDTQYF.

The chain employs TRBV28 and TRBJ2-2; D gene unclear. V was pared by 1 base and J by 5 bases, with 11 bases between. Germline-derived CDR1 and CDR2 are MDHEN and SYDVKM. The CDR3 sequence is 15 residues long. DNA for the CDR3: TGTGCCAGCAGTTTATCGGTGCGCGGAACCGGGGAGCTGTTTTTT. Translated, it gives CASSLSVRGTGELFF. The variable domain in full, completed from reference TRBV28 and TRBJ2-2, reads DVKVTQSSRYLVKRTGEKVFLECVQDMDHENMFWYRQDPGLGLRLIYFSYDVKMKEKGDIPEGYSVSREKKERFSLILESASTNQTSMYLCASSLSVRGTGELFFGEGSRLTVL.

The chain couples TRBV6-5 to TRBJ1-2, with 12 bases fitting TRBD1. The CDR3 covers 16 residues. Germline CDR1 and CDR2: MNHEY and SVGAGI. The junction had 6 bases not matched to a gene; V was cut back by 4 bases and J by 3 bases. Written as DNA, the CDR3 is TGTGCCAGCAGTTCATACGGGACAGGGGGCGACTATGGCTACACCTTC. Its translation is CASSSYGTGGDYGYTF.

The chain uses TRBV7-9 and TRBJ2-5, with D uncertain. Trimming took 7 bases from V and 1 from J, leaving 16 bases between them. The CDR3 spans 15 residues. The germline V gene encodes CDR1 SEHNR and CDR2 FQNEAQ (reference sequence). CDR3 sequence: CASITTGYSQETQYF. CDR3 DNA: TGTGCCAGCATTACTACCGGCTACAGCCAAGAGACCCAGTACTTC.